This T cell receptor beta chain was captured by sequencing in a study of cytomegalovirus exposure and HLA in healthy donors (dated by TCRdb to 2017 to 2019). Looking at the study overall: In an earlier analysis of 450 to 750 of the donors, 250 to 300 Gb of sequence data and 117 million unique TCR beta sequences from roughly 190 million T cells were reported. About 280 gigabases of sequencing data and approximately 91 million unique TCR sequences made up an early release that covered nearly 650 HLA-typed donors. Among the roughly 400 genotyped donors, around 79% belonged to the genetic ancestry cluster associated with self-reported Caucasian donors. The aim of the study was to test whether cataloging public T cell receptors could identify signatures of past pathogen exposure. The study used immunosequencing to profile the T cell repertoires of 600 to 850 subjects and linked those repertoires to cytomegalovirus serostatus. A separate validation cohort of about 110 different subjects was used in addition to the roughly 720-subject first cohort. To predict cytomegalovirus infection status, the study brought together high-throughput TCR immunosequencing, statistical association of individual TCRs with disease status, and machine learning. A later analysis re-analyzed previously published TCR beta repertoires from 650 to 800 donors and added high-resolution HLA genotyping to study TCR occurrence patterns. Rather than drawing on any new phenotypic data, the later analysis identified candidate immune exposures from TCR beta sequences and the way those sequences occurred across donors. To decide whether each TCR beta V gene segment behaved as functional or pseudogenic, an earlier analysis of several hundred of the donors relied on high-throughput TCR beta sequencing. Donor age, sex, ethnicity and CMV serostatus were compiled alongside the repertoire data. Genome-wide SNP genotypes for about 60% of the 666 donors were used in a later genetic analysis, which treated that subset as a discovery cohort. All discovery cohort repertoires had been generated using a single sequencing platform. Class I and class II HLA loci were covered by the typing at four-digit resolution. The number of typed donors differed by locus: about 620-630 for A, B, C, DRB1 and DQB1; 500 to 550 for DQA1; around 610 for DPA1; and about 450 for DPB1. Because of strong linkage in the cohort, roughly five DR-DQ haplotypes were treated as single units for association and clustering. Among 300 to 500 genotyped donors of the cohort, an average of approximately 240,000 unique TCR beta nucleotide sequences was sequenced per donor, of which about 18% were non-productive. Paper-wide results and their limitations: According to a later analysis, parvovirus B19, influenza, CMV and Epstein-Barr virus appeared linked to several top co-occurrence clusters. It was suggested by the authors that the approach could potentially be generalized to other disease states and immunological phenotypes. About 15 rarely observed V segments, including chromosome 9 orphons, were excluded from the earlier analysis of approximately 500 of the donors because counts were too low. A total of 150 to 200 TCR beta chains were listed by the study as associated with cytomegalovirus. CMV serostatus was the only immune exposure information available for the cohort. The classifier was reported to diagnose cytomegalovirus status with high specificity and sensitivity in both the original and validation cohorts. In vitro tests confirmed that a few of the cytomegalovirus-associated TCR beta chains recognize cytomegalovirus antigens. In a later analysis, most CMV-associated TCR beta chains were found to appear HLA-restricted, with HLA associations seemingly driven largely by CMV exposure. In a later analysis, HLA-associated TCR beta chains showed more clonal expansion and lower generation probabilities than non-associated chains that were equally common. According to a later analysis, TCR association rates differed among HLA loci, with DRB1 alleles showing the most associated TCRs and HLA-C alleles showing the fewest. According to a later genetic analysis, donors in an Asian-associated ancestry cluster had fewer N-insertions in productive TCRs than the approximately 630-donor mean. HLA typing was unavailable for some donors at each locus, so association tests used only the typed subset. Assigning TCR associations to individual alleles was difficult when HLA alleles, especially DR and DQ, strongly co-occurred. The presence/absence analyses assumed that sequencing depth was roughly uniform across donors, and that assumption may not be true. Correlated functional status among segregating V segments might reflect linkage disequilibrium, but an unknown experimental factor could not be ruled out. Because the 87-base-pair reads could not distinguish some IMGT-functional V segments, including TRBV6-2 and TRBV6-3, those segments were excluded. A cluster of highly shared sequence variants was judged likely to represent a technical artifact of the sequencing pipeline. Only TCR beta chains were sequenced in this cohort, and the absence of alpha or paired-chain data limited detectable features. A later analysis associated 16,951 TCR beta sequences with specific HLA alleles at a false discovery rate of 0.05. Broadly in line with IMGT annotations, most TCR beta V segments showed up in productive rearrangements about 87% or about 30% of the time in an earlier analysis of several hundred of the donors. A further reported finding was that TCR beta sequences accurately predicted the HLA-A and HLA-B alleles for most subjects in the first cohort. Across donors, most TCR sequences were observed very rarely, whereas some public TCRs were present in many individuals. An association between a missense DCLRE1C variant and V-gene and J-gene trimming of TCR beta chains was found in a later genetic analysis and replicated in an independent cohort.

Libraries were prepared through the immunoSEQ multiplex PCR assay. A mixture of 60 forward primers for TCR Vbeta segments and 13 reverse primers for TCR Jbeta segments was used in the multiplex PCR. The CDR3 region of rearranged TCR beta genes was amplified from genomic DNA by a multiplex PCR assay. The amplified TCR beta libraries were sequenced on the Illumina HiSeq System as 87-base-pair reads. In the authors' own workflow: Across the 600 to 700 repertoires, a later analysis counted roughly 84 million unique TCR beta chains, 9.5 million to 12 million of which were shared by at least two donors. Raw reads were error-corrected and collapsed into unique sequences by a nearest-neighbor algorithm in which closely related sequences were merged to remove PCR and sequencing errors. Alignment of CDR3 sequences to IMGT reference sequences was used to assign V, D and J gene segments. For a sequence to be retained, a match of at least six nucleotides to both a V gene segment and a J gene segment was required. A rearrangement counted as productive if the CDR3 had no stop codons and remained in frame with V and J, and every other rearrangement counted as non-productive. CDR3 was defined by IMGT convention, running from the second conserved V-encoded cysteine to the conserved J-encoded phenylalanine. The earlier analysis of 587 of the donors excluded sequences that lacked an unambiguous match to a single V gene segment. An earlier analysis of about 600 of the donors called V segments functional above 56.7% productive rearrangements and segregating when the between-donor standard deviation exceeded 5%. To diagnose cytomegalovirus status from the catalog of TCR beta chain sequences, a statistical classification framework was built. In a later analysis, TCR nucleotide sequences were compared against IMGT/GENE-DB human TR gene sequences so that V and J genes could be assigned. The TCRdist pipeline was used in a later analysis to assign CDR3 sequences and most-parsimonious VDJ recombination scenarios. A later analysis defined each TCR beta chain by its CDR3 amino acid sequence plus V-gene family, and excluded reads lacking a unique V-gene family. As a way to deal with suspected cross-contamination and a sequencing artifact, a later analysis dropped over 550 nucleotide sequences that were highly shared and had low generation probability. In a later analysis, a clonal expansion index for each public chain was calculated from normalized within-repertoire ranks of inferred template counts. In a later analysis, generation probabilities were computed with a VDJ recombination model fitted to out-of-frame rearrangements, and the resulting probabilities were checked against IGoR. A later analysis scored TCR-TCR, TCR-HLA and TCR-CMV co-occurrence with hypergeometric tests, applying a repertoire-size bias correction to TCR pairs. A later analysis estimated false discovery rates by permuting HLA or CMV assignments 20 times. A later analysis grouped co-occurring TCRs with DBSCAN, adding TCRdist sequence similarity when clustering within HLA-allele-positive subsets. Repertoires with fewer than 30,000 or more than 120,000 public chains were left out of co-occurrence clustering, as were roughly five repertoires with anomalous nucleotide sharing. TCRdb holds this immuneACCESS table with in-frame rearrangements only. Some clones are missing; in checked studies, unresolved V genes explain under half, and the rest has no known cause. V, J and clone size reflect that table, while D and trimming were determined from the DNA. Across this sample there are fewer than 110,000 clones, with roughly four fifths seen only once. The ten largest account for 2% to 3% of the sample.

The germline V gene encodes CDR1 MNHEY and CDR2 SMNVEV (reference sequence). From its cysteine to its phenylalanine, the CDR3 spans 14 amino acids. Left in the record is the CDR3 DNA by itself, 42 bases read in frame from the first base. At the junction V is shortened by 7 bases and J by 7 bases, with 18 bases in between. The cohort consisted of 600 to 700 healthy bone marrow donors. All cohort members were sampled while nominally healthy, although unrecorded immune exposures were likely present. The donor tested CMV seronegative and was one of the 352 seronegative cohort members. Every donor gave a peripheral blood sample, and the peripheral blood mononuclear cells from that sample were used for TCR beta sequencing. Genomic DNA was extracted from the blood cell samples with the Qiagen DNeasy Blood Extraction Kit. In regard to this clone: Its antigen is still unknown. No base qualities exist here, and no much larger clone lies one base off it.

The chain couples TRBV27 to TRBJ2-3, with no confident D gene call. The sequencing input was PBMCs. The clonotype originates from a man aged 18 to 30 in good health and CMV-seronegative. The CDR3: CASNSRLGSYTQYF. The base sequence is TGTGCCAGCAACTCCAGGTTAGGATCTTATACGCAGTATTTT.